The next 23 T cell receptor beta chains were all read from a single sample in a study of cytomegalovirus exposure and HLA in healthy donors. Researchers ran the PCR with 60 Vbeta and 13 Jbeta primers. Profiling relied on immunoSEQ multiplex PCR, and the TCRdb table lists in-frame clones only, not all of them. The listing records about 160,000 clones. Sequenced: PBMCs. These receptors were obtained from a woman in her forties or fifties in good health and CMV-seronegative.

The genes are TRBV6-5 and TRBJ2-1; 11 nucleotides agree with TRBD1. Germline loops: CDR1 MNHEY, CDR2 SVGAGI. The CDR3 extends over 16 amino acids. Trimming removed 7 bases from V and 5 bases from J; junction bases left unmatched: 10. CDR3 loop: CASTYLGTGGNNEQFF. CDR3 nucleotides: TGTGCCAGCACTTATCTGGGGACAGGGGGAAACAATGAGCAGTTCTTC.

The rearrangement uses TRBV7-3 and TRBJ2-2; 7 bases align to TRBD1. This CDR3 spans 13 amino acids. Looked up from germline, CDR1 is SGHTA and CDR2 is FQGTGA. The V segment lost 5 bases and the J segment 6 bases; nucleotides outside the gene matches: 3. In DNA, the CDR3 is TGTGCCAGCAGCCGACAGGGATCCGGGGAGCTGTTTTTT. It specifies CASSRQGSGELFF.

The CDR3 region is CASRQQGHGNQPQHF. The CDR3 DNA follows: TGTGCCAGCAGACAACAGGGCCACGGCAATCAGCCCCAGCATTTT. V and J are TRBV6-6 and TRBJ1-5, with a tentative D call TRBD1 (6 bases). Trimming left V 6 bases short and J 2 bases short, with 14 bases between. Germline V gives CDR1 MNHNY, CDR2 SVGAGI (reference sequence). The CDR3 totals 15 residues.

This CDR3 reads CASSLGAASGQETQYF. The DNA for the CDR3 is TGCGCCAGCAGCTTGGGGGCCGCTAGCGGTCAAGAGACCCAGTACTTC. This chain connects TRBV5-1 to TRBJ2-5; the match to TRBD2 covers 7 bases. V was clipped by 0 bases and J by 2 bases; unmatched bases: 7. CDR1 is SGHRS and CDR2 is YFSETQ in the germline V gene. This CDR3 spans 16 amino acids.

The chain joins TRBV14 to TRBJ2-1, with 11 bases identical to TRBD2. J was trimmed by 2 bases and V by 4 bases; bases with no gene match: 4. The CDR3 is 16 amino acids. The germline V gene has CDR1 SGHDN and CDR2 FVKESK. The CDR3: CASSPALAGAYNEQFF. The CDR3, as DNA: TGTGCCAGCAGCCCAGCACTAGCGGGAGCCTACAATGAGCAGTTCTTC.

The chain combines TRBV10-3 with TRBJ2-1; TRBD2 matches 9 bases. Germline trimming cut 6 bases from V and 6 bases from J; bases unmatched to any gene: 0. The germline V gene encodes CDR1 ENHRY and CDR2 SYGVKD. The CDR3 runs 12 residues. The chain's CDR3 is CAIRTSGNEQFF. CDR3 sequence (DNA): TGTGCCATCAGGACTAGCGGCAATGAGCAGTTCTTC.

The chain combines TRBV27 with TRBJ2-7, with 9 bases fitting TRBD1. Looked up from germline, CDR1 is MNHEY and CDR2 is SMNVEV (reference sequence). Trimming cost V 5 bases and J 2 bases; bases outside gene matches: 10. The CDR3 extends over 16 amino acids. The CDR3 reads CASSRGQGKMAYEQYF. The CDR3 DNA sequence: TGTGCCAGCAGTCGGGGACAGGGTAAGATGGCCTACGAGCAGTACTTC.

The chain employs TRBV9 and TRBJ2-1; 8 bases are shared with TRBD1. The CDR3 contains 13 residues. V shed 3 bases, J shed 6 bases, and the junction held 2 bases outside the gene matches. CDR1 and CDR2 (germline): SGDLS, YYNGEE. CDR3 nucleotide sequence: TGTGCCAGCAGCGCTGGACAGGGCAATGAGCAGTTCTTC. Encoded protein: CASSAGQGNEQFF.

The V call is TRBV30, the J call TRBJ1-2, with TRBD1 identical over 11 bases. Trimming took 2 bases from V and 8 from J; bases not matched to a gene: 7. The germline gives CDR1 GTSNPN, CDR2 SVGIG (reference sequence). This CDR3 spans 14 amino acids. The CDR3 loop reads CAWSQEDRGQGYTF. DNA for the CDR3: TGTGCCTGGAGTCAAGAGGACAGGGGGCAAGGCTACACCTTC.

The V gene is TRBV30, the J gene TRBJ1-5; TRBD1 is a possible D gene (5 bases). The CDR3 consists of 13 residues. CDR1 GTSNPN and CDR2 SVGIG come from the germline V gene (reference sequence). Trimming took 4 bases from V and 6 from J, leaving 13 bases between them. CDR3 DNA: TGTGCCTGGATGGGCAGGGTGGGTCAGCCCCAGCATTTT. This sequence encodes CAWMGRVGQPQHF.

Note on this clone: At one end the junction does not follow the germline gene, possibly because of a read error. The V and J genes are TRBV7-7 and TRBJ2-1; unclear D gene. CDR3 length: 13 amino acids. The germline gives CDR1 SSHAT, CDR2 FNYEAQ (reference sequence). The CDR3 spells CASSLGQYNEQFF. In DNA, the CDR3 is TGTGCTAGCAGCTTAGGGCAGTACAATGAGCAGTTCTTC.

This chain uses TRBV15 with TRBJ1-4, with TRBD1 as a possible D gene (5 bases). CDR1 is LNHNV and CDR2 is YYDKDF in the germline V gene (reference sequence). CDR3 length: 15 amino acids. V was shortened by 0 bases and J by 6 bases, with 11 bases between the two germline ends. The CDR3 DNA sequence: TGTGCCACCAGCAGAGATGCAGGGTTGGATGAAAAACTGTTTTTT. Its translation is CATSRDAGLDEKLFF.

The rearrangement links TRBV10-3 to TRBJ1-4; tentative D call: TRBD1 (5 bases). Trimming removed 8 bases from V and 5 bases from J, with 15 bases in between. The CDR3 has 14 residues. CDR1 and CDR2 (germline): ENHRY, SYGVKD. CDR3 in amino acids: CAIRGGTENEKLFF. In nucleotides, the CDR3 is TGTGCCATCCGCGGGGGGACGGAGAATGAAAAACTGTTTTTT.

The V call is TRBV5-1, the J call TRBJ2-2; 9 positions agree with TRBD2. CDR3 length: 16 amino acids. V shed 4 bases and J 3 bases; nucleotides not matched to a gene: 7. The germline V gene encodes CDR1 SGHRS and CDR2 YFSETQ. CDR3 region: CASSGGLAADTGELFF. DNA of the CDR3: TGCGCCAGCAGCGGGGGACTAGCCGCGGACACCGGGGAGCTGTTTTTT.

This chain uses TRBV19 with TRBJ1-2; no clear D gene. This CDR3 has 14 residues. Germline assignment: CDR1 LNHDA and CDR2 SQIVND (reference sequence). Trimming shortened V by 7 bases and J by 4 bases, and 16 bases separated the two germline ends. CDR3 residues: CASTSVGRVYGYTF. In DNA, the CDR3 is TGTGCCAGTACCTCGGTCGGGAGGGTCTATGGCTACACCTTC. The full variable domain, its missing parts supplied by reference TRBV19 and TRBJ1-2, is DGGITQSPKYLFRKEGQNVTLSCEQNLNHDAMYWYRQDPGQGLRLIYYSQIVNDFQKGDIAEGYSVSREKKESFPLTVTSAQKNPTAFYLCASTSVGRVYGYTFGSGTRLTVV.

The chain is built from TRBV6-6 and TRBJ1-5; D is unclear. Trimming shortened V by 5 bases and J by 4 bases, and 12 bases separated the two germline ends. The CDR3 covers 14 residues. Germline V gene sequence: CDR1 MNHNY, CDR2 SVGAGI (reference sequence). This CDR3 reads CASSPPGGNQPQHF. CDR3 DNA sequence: TGTGCCAGCAGTCCCCCGGGAGGGAATCAGCCCCAGCATTTT.

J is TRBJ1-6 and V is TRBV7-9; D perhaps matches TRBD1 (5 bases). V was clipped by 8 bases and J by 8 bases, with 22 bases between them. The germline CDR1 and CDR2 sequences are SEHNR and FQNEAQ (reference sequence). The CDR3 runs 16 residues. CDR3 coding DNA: TGTGCCAGCGGGCCTCGGGGGACGTTTGATTATTCACCCCTCCACTTT. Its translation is CASGPRGTFDYSPLHF.

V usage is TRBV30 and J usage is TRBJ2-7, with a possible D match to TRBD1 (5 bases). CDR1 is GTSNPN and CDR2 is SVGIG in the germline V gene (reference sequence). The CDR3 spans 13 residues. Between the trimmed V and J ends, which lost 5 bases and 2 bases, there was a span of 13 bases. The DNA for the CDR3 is TGTGCCTGGGCAGGGCCTCCCACCTACGAGCAGTACTTC. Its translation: CAWAGPPTYEQYF.

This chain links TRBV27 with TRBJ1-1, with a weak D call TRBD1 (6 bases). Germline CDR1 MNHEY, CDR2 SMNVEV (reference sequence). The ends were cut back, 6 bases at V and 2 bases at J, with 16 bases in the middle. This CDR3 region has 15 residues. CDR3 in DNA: TGTGCCAGCAGACCTTGGGACAAGCAAAACACTGAAGCTTTCTTT. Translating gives CASRPWDKQNTEAFF.

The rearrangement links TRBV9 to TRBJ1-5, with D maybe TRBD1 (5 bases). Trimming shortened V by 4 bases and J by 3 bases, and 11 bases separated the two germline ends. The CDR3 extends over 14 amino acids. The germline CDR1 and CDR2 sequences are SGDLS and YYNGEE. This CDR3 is CASSSGRDNQPQHF. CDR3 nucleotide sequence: TGTGCCAGCAGCTCGGGGCGGGACAATCAGCCCCAGCATTTT.

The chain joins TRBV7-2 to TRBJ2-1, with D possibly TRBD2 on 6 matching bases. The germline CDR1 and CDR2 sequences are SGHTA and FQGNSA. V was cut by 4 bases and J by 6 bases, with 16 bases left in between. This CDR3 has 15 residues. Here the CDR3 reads CASSSGPEGANEQFF. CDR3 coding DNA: TGTGCCAGCAGCTCGGGGCCGGAGGGTGCCAATGAGCAGTTCTTC.

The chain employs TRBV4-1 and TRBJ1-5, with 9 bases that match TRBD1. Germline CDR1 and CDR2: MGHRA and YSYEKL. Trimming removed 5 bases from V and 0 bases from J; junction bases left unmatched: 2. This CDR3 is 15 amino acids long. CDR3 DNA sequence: TGCGCCAGCAGCAGGACAGGGGCTAGCAATCAGCCCCAGCATTTT. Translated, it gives CASSRTGASNQPQHF.

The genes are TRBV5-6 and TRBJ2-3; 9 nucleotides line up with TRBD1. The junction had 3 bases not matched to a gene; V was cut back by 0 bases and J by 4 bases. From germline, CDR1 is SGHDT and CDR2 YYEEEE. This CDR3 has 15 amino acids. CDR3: CASSLGTGGADTQYF. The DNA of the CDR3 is TGTGCCAGCAGCTTGGGCACAGGGGGCGCAGATACGCAGTATTTT.